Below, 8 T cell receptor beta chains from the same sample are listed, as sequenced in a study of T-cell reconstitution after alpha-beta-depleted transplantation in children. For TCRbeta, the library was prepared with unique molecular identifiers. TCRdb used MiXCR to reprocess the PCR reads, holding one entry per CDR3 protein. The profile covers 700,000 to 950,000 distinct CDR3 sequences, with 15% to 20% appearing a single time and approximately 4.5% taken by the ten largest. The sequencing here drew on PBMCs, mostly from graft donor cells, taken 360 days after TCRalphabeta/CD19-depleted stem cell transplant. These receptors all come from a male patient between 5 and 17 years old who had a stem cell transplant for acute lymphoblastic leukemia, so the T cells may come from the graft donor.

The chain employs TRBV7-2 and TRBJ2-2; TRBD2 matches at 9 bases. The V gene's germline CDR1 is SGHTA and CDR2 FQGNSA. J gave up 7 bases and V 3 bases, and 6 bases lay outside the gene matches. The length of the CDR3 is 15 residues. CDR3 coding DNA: TGTGCCAGCAGCTTCAGACTAGCGGTCCTCGGGGAGCTGTTTTTT. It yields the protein CASSFRLAVLGELFF.

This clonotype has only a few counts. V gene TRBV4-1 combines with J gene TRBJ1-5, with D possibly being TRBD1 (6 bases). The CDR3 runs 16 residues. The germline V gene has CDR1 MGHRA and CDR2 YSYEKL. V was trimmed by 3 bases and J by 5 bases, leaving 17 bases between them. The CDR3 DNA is TGCGCCAGCAGCCACGTACTGAAAGGGACATATCAGCCCCAGCATTTT. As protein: CASSHVLKGTYQPQHF.

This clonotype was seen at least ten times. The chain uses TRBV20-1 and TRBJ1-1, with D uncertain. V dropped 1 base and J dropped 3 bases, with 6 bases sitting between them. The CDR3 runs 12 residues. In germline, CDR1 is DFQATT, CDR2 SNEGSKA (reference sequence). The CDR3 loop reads CSARGGDTEAFF. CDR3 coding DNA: TGCAGTGCTAGAGGTGGGGACACTGAAGCTTTCTTT.

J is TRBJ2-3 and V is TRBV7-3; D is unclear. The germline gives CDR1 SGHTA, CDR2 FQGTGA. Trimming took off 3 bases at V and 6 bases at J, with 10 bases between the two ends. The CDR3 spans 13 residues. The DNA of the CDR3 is TGTGCCAGCAGCTTCGGGTCTTGGGATACGCAGTATTTT. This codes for CASSFGSWDTQYF.

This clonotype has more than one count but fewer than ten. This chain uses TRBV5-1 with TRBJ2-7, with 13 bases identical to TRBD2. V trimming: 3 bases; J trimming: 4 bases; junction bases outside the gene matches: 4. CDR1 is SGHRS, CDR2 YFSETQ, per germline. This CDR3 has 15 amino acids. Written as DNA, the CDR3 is TGCGCCAGCAGCTGGACTAGCGGGAGTAGGTACGAGCAGTACTTC. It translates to CASSWTSGSRYEQYF.

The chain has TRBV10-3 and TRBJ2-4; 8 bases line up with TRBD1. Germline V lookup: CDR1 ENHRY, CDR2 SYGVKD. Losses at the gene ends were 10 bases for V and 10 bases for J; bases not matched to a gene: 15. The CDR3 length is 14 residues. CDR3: CATLSDRGGFIQYF. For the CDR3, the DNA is TGTGCCACCCTCTCTGACAGGGGCGGATTTATTCAGTACTTC.

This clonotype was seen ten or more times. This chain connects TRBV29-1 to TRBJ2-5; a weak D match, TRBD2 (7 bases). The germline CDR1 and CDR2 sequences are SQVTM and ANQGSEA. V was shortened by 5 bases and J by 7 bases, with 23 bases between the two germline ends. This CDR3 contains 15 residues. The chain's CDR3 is CSVRMVGGPIGTQYF. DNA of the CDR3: TGCAGCGTTCGAATGGTCGGGGGGCCGATTGGGACCCAGTACTTC.

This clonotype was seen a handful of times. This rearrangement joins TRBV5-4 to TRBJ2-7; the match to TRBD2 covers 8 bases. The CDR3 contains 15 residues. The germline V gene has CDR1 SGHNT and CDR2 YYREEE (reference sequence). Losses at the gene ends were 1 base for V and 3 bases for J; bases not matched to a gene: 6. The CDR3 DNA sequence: TGTGCCAGCAGCTTGCCGGGAGGGCAAGTCTACGAGCAGTACTTC. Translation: CASSLPGGQVYEQYF.